The rows below give T cell receptor beta chains drawn from one sample of a study of Tregs in tolerant kidney transplant recipients. Clones were sequenced by immunoSEQ multiplex PCR, and TCRdb holds only the in-frame ones, with some missing. The data show over 50,000 clones, over 70% seen once. Specimen: CD4+ T cells from blood. The receptors here all came from a human donor in good health. The CDR3 runs from the conserved cysteine through the conserved F or W. Fields, in order: clone size, CDR3 length, D gene, J gene, V gene, CDR3 protein, CDR3 DNA. The D gene is left open where the match is weak. Size tells how often a clone was seen (once, few, many) or the class of an expanded clone, and some rows leave it out.

. 14 TRBD1 TRBJ2-3 TRBV6-5 CASRGTGRPDTQYF TGTGCCAGCAGGGGGACAGGGCGGCCAGATACGCAGTATTTT
. 12 . TRBJ2-5 TRBV2 CASSERTETQYF TGTGCCAGCAGTGAACGAACGGAGACCCAGTACTTC
once 15 . TRBJ2-7 TRBV5-1 CASSPRTASSYEQYF TGCGCCAGCAGCCCCAGGACTGCTAGCTCCTACGAGCAGTACTTC
. 16 TRBD1 TRBJ1-3 TRBV5-6 CASSPGTGAGGNTIYF TGTGCCAGCAGCCCGGGGACAGGGGCGGGCGGAAACACCATATATTTT
. 17 TRBD2 TRBJ2-1 TRBV7-6 CASSLELRTSLYNEQFF TGTGCCAGCAGCTTAGAACTACGGACTAGCCTTTACAATGAGCAGTTCTTC
once 15 . TRBJ2-2 TRBV9 CASSFTQFGAGELFF TGTGCCAGCAGCTTCACTCAATTCGGGGCCGGGGAGCTGTTTTTT
. 15 TRBD2 TRBJ2-5 TRBV4-3 CASSQRASGEETQYF TGCGCCAGCAGCCAAAGGGCTAGCGGGGAAGAGACCCAGTACTTC
once 14 . TRBJ2-3 TRBV5-4 CASSFGGTTDTQYF TGTGCCAGCAGCTTTGGCGGGACCACAGATACGCAGTATTTT
. 15 TRBD1 TRBJ1-1 TRBV11-2 CASSPGQGLNTEAFF TGTGCCAGCAGCCCGGGACAGGGTTTGAACACTGAAGCTTTCTTT
. 13 . TRBJ1-5 TRBV19 CASSTQGGQPQHF TGTGCCAGTAGTACCCAAGGGGGACAGCCCCAGCATTTT
. 14 . TRBJ1-5 TRBV2 CASREGLGNQPQHF TGTGCCAGCAGAGAAGGGTTGGGCAATCAGCCCCAGCATTTT
once 16 . TRBJ2-1 TRBV4-2 CASSQEGRSSYNEQFF TGTGCCAGCAGCCAAGAGGGGAGGAGCTCCTACAATGAGCAGTTCTTC
. 14 . TRBJ1-3 TRBV15 CATSRGGSGNTIYF TGTGCCACCAGCAGGGGGGGGTCTGGAAACACCATATATTTT
. 16 . TRBJ2-1 TRBV4-2 CASSQVFGVAEYEQFF TGTGCCAGCAGCCAAGTCTTCGGAGTGGCGGAATATGAGCAGTTCTTC
. 15 . TRBJ1-1 TRBV6-6 CASSSPSKGDTEAFF TGTGCCAGCAGTTCGCCCTCGAAAGGGGACACTGAAGCTTTCTTT
. 15 . TRBJ1-6 TRBV10-3 CAISDREGSISPLHF TGTGCCATCAGTGACAGGGAAGGCTCGATTTCACCCCTCCACTTT
. 13 . TRBJ2-5 TRBV4-3 CASSQDRGETQYF TGCGCCAGCAGCCAAGATAGGGGAGAGACCCAGTACTTC
few 11 . TRBJ1-1 TRBV30 CAWQRQVGAFF TGTGCCTGGCAAAGACAGGTTGGAGCTTTCTTT
once 12 . TRBJ2-5 TRBV10-3 CAIGGTQETQYF TGTGCCATCGGGGGGACCCAAGAGACCCAGTACTTC
. 16 . TRBJ1-4 TRBV21-1 CASSKTARGLSEKLFF TGTGCCAGCAGCAAAACGGCCAGGGGATTGAGTGAAAAACTGTTTTTT
. 13 TRBD1 TRBJ2-1 TRBV7-9 CASLVTGGAEQFF TGTGCCAGCTTGGTCACAGGGGGAGCTGAGCAGTTCTTC
once 13 TRBD2 TRBJ2-7 TRBV7-3 CASSGTRGGEQYF TGTGCCAGCTCCGGGACTAGGGGTGGGGAGCAGTACTTC
. 16 . TRBJ1-1 TRBV6-5 CASSYGGAGVNTEAFF TGTGCCAGCAGTTACGGTGGGGCAGGGGTGAACACTGAAGCTTTCTTT
once 15 TRBD1 TRBJ1-3 TRBV18 CASSPPDRLGNTIYF TGTGCCAGCTCACCACCGGACAGGTTGGGAAACACCATATATTTT
. 13 . TRBJ1-5 TRBV6-1 CASSVSSNQPQHF TGTGCCAGCAGTGTTTCTAGCAATCAGCCCCAGCATTTT
. 14 TRBD1 TRBJ2-1 TRBV7-2 CASSPYRGYNEQFF TGTGCCAGCAGCCCGTACAGGGGCTACAATGAGCAGTTCTTC
. 14 . TRBJ2-7 TRBV5-1 CASSPRDSSPEQYF TGCGCCAGCAGCCCTCGGGACTCCAGCCCCGAGCAGTACTTC
medium-sized 15 . TRBJ2-1 TRBV5-1 CASSPGLRSYNEQFF TGCGCCAGCAGCCCGGGACTCCGCTCCTACAATGAGCAGTTCTTC
. 11 . TRBJ2-7 TRBV20-1 CSANKAYEQYF TGCAGTGCAAATAAAGCCTACGAGCAGTACTTC
. 14 TRBD2 TRBJ2-7 TRBV4-3 CASSQRTRGYEQYF TGCGCCAGCAGCCAGAGGACTAGAGGTTACGAGCAGTACTTC
. 14 . TRBJ1-1 TRBV11-3 CASSLEQGGTEAFF TGTGCCAGCAGCTTAGAACAGGGAGGGACTGAAGCTTTCTTT
once 16 . TRBJ2-7 TRBV4-1 CASSQFSGTLPYEQYF TGCGCCAGCAGCCAATTCTCCGGGACCCTCCCCTACGAGCAGTACTTC
. 12 TRBD1 TRBJ1-4 TRBV29-1 CSVAGGDEKLFF TGCAGCGTTGCAGGGGGTGATGAAAAACTGTTTTTT
few 13 . TRBJ2-7 TRBV5-1 CASSRAGFDEQYF TGCGCCAGCAGTCGGGCGGGATTCGACGAGCAGTACTTC
. 15 . TRBJ2-7 TRBV21-1 CASSKGSGPRYEQYF TGTGCCAGCAGCAAGGGTTCCGGGCCTCGTTACGAGCAGTACTTC
. 8 . TRBJ1-1 TRBV7-2 CAVGGAFF TGTGCCGTTGGGGGAGCTTTCTTT
. 14 TRBD2 TRBJ2-7 TRBV6-5 CASSEVRGRGVQYF TGTGCCAGCAGTGAGGTCCGGGGGAGGGGTGTGCAGTACTTC
. 15 . TRBJ2-5 TRBV4-2 CASSQGEAPGETQYF TGTGCCAGCAGCCAAGGGGAGGCACCGGGAGAGACCCAGTACTTC
. 13 . TRBJ2-7 TRBV30 CAWNRQGMYEQYF TGTGCCTGGAATAGGCAGGGGATGTACGAGCAGTACTTC
. 16 . TRBJ1-5 TRBV4-1 CASSQDWGYGEQPQHF TGCGCCAGCAGCCAAGATTGGGGGTATGGGGAACAGCCCCAGCATTTT
. 17 . TRBJ2-1 TRBV29-1 CSVEDRGNPSSYNEQFF TGCAGCGTTGAAGATCGGGGGAATCCTAGCTCCTACAATGAGCAGTTCTTC
. 14 . TRBJ2-3 TRBV30 CAWRKTGTTDTQYF TGTGCCTGGAGAAAGACAGGCACAACAGATACGCAGTATTTT
. 13 . TRBJ1-2 TRBV5-1 CASSPGTSYGYTF TGCGCCAGCAGCCCCGGGACCTCTTATGGCTACACCTTC
. 14 . TRBJ1-2 TRBV7-2 CASSFAGASDGYTF TGTGCCAGCAGCTTTGCCGGGGCGTCAGATGGCTACACCTTC